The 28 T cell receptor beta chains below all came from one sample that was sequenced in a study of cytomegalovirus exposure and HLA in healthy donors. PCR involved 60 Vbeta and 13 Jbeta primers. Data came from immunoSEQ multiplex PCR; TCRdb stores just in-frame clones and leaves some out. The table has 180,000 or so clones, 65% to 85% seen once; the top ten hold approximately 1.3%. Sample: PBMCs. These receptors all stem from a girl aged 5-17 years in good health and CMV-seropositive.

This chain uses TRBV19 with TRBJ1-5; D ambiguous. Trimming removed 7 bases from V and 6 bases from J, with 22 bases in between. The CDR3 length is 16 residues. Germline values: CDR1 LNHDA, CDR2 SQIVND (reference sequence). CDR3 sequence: CASNAGFVLVGQPQHF. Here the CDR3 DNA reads TGTGCCAGTAATGCAGGTTTCGTTCTCGTTGGTCAGCCCCAGCATTTT.

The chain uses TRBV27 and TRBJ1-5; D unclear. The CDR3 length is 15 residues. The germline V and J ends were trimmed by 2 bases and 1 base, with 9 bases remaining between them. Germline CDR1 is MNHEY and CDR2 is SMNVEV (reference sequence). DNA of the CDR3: TGTGCCAGCAGTTTAAATGCGGGGAGCAATCAGCCCCAGCATTTT. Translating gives CASSLNAGSNQPQHF.

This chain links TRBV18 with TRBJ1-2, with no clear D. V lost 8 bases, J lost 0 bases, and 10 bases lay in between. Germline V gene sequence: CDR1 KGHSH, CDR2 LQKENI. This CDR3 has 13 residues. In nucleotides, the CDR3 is TGTGCCAGCGGCAGCGCCTCTAACTATGGCTACACCTTC. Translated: CASGSASNYGYTF.

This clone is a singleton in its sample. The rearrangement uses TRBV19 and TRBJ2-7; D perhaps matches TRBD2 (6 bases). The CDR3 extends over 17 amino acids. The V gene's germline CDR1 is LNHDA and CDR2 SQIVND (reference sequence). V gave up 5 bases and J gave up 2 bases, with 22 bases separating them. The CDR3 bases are TGTGCCAGTAGTTCACAGTATAGCGGCAGCCTAACCTACGAGCAGTACTTC. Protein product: CASSSQYSGSLTYEQYF.

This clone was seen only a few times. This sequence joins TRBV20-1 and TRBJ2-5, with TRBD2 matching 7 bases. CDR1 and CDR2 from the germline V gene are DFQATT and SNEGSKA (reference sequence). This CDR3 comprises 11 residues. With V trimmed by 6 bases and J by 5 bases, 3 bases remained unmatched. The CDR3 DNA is TGCAGTGCCCGGGGAGGGGAGACCCAGTACTTC. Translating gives CSARGGETQYF.

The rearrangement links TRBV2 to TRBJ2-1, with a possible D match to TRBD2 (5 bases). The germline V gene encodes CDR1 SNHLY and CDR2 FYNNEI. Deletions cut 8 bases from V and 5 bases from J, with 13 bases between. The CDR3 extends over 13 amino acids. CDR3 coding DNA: TGTGCCAGCTTCGGGGTTAATGACAATGAGCAGTTCTTC. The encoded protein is CASFGVNDNEQFF.

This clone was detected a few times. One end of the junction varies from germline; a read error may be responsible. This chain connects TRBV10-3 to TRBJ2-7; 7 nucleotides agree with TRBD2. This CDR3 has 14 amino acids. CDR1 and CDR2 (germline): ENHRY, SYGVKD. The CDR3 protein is CAISLRDYSNEQYF. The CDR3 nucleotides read TGTGCCATCAGCCTCCGGGACTACTCCAACGAGCAGTACTTC.

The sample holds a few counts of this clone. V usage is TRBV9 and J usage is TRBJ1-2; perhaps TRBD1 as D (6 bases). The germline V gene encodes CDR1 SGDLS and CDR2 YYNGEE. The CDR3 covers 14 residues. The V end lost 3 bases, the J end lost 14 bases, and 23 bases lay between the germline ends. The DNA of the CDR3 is TGTGCCAGCAGCGCCACCGGGACATCGCCAAAGTCAACCTTC. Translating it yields CASSATGTSPKSTF.

The CDR3 loop is CASSDSGYYGYTF. DNA for the CDR3: TGTGCCAGCAGTGATTCAGGGTACTATGGCTACACCTTC. The chain employs TRBV25-1 and TRBJ1-2; D possibly corresponds to TRBD1 (5 bases). V was shortened by 3 bases and J by 3 bases, with 8 bases between the two germline ends. Germline V gives CDR1 MGHDK, CDR2 SYGVNS. CDR3 length equals 13 residues.

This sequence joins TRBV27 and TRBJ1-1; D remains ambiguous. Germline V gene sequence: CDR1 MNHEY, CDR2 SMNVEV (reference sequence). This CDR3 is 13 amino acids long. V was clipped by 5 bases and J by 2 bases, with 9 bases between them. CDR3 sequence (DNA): TGTGCCAGCAGTCTCGCAGAAAACACTGAAGCTTTCTTT. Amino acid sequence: CASSLAENTEAFF.

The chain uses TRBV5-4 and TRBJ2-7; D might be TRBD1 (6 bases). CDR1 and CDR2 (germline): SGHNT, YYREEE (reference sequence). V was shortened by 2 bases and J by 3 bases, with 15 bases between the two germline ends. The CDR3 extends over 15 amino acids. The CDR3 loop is CASSFRGRGIYEQYF. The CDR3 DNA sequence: TGTGCCAGCAGCTTCCGGGGCAGGGGCATCTACGAGCAGTACTTC. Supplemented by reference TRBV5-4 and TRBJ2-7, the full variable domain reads ETGVTQSPTHLIKTRGQQVTLRCSSQSGHNTVSWYQQALGQGPQFIFQYYREEENGRGNFPPRFSGLQFPNYSSELNVNALELDDSALYLCASSFRGRGIYEQYFGPGTRLTVT.

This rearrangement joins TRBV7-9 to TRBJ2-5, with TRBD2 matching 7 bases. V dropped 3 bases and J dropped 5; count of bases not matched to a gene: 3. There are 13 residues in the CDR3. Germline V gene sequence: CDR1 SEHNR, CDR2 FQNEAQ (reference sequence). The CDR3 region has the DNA TGTGCCAGCAGCTTGGGAGGGGTGGAGACCCAGTACTTC. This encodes CASSLGGVETQYF.

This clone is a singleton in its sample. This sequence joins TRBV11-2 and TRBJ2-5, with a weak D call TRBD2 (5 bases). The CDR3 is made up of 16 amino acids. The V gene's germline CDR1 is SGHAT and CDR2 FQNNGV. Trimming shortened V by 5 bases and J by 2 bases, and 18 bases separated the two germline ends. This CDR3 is CASSLRWAGLQETQYF. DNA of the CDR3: TGTGCCAGCAGCCTAAGGTGGGCGGGCCTACAAGAGACCCAGTACTTC. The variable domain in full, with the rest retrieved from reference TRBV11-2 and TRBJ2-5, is EAGVAQSPRYKIIEKRQSVAFWCNPISGHATLYWYQQILGQGPKLLIQFQNNGVVDDSQLPKDRFSAERLKGVDSTLKIQPAKLEDSAVYLCASSLRWAGLQETQYFGPGTRLLVL.

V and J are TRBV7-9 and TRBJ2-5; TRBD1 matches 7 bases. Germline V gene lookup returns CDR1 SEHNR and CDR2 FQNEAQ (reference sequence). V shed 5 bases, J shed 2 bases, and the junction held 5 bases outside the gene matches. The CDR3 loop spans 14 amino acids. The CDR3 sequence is CASSPRDRQETQYF. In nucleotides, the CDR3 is TGTGCCAGCAGCCCCCGGGACAGACAAGAGACCCAGTACTTC. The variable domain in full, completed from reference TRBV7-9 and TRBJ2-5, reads DTGVSQNPRHKITKRGQNVTFRCDPISEHNRLYWYRQTLGQGPEFLTYFQNEAQLEKSRLLSDRFSAERPKGSFSTLEIQRTEQGDSAMYLCASSPRDRQETQYFGPGTRLLVL.

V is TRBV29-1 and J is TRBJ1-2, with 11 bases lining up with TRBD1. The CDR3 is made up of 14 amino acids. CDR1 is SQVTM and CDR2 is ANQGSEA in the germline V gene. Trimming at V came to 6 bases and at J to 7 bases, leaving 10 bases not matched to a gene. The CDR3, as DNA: TGCAGCGTCGAGGAAGGACAGGGGGCATTTGGCTACACCTTC. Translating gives CSVEEGQGAFGYTF. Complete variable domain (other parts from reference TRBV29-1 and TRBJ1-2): SAVISQKPSRDICQRGTSLTIQCQVDSQVTMMFWYRQQPGQSLTLIATANQGSEATYESGFVIDKFPISRPNLTFSTLTVSNMSPEDSSIYLCSVEEGQGAFGYTFGSGTRLTVV.

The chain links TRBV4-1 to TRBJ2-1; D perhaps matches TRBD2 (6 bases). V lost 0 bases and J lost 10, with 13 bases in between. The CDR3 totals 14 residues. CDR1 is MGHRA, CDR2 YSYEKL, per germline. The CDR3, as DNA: TGCGCCAGCAGCCAAGATGTGCCTAGCGTCGAGCAGTTCTTC. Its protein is CASSQDVPSVEQFF.

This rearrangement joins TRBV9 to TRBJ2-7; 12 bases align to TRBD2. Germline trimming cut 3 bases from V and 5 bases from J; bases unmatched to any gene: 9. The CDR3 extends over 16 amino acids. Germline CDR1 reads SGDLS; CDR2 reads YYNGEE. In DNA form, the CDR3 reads TGTGCCAGCAGCGCAGACCTAGCGGGAGGGCGGCACGAGCAGTACTTC. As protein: CASSADLAGGRHEQYF.

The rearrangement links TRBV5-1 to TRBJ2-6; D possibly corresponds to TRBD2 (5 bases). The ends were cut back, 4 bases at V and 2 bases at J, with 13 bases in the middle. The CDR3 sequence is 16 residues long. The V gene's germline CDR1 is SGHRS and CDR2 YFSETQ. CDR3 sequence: CASSPVPGTGANVLTF. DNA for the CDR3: TGCGCCAGCAGCCCAGTCCCCGGGACTGGGGCCAACGTCCTGACTTTC. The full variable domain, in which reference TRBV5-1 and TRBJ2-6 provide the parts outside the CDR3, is KAGVTQTPRYLIKTRGQQVTLSCSPISGHRSVSWYQQTPGQGLQFLFEYFSETQRNKGNFPGRFSGRQFSNSRSEMNVSTLELGDSALYLCASSPVPGTGANVLTFGAGSRLTVL.

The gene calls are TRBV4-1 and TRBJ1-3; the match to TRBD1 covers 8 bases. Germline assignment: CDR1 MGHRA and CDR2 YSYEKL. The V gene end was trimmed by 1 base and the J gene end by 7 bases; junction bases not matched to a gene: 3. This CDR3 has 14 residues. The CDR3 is CASSQGGQGNTIYF. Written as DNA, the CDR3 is TGCGCCAGCAGCCAAGGTGGACAGGGCAACACCATATATTTT.

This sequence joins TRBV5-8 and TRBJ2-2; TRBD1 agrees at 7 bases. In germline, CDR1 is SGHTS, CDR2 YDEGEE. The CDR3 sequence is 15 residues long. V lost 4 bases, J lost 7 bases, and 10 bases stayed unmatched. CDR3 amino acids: CASSVKTGQGGELFF. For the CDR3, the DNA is TGTGCCAGCAGCGTAAAGACAGGGCAGGGCGGGGAGCTGTTTTTT. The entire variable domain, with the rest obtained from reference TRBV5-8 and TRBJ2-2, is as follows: EAGVTQSPTHLIKTRGQQATLRCSPISGHTSVYWYQQALGLGLQFLLWYDEGEERNRGNFPPRFSGRQFPNYSSELNVNALELEDSALYLCASSVKTGQGGELFFGEGSRLTVL.

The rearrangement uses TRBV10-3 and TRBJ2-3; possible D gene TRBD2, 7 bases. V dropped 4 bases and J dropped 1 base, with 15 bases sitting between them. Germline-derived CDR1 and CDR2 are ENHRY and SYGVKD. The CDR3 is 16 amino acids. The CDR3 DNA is TGTGCCATCAGTGTTGGGCAGGGGAGGGGCACAGATACGCAGTATTTT. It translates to CAISVGQGRGTDTQYF.

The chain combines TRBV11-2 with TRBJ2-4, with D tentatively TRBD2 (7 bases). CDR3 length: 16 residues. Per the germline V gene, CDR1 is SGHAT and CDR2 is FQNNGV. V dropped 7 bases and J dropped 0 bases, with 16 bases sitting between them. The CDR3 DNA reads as TGTGCCAGCACGGGGGGCGGGCCGGTAGCCAAAAACATTCAGTACTTC. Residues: CASTGGGPVAKNIQYF.

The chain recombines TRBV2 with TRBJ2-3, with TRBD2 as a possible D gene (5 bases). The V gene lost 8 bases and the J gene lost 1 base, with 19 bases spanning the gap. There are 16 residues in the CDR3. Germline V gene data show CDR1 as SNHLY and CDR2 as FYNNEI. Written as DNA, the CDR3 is TGTGCCAGCCTTAGAGAAGCGGCGTTGGGCACAGATACGCAGTATTTT. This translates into CASLREAALGTDTQYF.

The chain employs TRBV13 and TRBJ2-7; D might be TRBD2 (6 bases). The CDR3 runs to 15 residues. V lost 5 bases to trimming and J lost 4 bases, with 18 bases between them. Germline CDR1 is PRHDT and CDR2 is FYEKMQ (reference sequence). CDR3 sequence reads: CASSQWGVADYEQYF. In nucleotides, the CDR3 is TGTGCCAGCAGCCAATGGGGGGTAGCGGATTACGAGCAGTACTTC.

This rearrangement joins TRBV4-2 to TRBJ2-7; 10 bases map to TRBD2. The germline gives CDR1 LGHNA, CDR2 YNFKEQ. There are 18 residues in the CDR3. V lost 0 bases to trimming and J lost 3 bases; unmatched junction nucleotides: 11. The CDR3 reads CASSQEFRRTSGYYEQYF. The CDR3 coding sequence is TGTGCCAGCAGCCAAGAATTTAGAAGGACTAGCGGCTACTACGAGCAGTACTTC.

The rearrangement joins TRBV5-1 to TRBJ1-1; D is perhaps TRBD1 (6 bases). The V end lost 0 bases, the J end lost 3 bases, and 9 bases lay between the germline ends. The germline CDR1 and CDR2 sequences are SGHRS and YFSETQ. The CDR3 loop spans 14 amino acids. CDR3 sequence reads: CASSLVQGDTEAFF. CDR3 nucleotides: TGCGCCAGCAGCTTGGTACAGGGCGACACTGAAGCTTTCTTT.

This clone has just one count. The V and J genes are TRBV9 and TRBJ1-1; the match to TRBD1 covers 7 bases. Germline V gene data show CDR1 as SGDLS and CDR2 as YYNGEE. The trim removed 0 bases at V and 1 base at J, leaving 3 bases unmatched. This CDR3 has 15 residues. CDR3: CASSVVTGRNTEAFF. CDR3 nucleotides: TGTGCCAGCAGCGTAGTGACAGGGCGGAACACTGAAGCTTTCTTT.

CDR3 in amino acids: CASRPTGMNTEAFF. CDR3 nucleotides: TGTGCCAGCAGACCGACAGGGATGAACACTGAAGCTTTCTTT. The chain couples TRBV6-1 to TRBJ1-1, with 7 bases matching TRBD1. This CDR3 comprises 14 residues. Germline loops: CDR1 MNHNS, CDR2 SASEGT. Trimming at V came to 6 bases and at J to 0 bases, leaving 4 bases not matched to a gene.